The 23 T cell receptor beta chains listed next were all sequenced from one sample in a study of technical replicates of blood from a few donors. This table comes from immunoSEQ multiplex PCR, and its TCRdb copy is limited to in-frame clones, with some not included. The table has roughly 81,000 clones, approximately 86% seen once. Sequenced sample: PBMCs. Every receptor here comes from a human donor in good health. Some clones in this sample may be carry-over from other donors' samples.

This clone occurred once. The gene calls are TRBV7-9 and TRBJ1-1; TRBD1 might be the D (5 bases). The CDR3 loop spans 13 amino acids. V shed 3 bases and J shed 5 bases, with 10 bases lying between them. Germline CDR1 and CDR2: SEHNR and FQNEAQ (reference sequence). CDR3 residues: CASSLAGRTEAFF. CDR3 coding DNA: TGTGCCAGCAGCTTGGCAGGGAGGACTGAAGCTTTCTTT.

Turning to this clone: Other DNA sequences in the same sample also yield this CDR3. CDR3 amino acids: CASSLAGGPGDTQYF. CDR3 nucleotides: TGTGCCAGCAGTCTAGCGGGAGGCCCGGGAGATACGCAGTATTTT. This sequence joins TRBV5-4 and TRBJ2-3, with 11 bases lining up with TRBD2. Germline V gene sequence: CDR1 SGHNT, CDR2 YYREEE (reference sequence). The CDR3 is made up of 15 amino acids. V was clipped by 5 bases and J by 5 bases; unmatched bases: 7.

This clone was seen once. The V call is TRBV6-1, the J call TRBJ2-3; 9 bases fit TRBD1. The length of the CDR3 is 14 residues. Germline assignment: CDR1 MNHNS and CDR2 SASEGT. The junction had 10 bases not matched to a gene; V was cut back by 9 bases and J by 6 bases. CDR3 in amino acids: CASGQGLNPDTQYF. CDR3 sequence (DNA): TGTGCCAGTGGACAGGGGCTAAACCCGGATACGCAGTATTTT.

The chain has TRBV6-5 and TRBJ1-6; D is perhaps TRBD1 (5 bases). The V end was cut by 0 bases, the J end by 7 bases, with 7 bases between. The germline V gene has CDR1 MNHEY and CDR2 SVGAGI. The CDR3 totals 14 residues. The CDR3, as DNA: TGTGCCAGCAGTTACTCGACAGACAATTCACCCCTCCACTTT. Translating gives CASSYSTDNSPLHF.

This clone was counted only a few times. The gene calls are TRBV9 and TRBJ2-7; D is perhaps TRBD1 (6 bases). Trimming pared 4 bases from V and 0 bases from J, leaving 17 bases between. The CDR3 has 16 residues. CDR1 is SGDLS, CDR2 YYNGEE, per germline. For the CDR3, the DNA is TGTGCCAGCAGCTACAATCCGGGACAAAGCTCCTACGAGCAGTACTTC. Its protein product is CASSYNPGQSSYEQYF.

The rearrangement joins TRBV6-1 to TRBJ2-7, with D perhaps matching TRBD1 (6 bases). The CDR3 spans 11 residues. CDR1 is MNHNS and CDR2 is SASEGT in the germline V gene. Between the trimmed V and J ends, which lost 6 bases and 3 bases, there was a span of 6 bases. The CDR3 loop is CASRDSYEQYF. CDR3 DNA sequence: TGTGCCAGCAGGGACAGCTACGAGCAGTACTTC.

This clone appeared once. The rearrangement uses TRBV7-8 and TRBJ2-7; tentative D call: TRBD1 (5 bases). V was cut by 0 bases and J by 0 bases, with 9 bases left in between. The CDR3 length is 15 residues. Germline V lookup: CDR1 SGHVS, CDR2 FQNEAQ. The CDR3 DNA sequence: TGTGCCAGCAGCTTAGCTAGGACATTCTCCTACGAGCAGTACTTC. Translating it yields CASSLARTFSYEQYF.

The rearrangement uses TRBV14 and TRBJ2-7; 7 bases are a match to TRBD1. Germline-derived CDR1 and CDR2 are SGHDN and FVKESK. The CDR3 is made up of 15 amino acids. V lost 4 bases and J lost 3; bases outside the gene matches: 9. CDR3 region: CASSRDRDNGYEQYF. The DNA for the CDR3 is TGTGCCAGCAGCCGCGACAGGGATAACGGCTACGAGCAGTACTTC. Filled out from reference TRBV14 and TRBJ2-7, the complete variable domain reads EAGVTQFPSHSVIEKGQTVTLRCDPISGHDNLYWYRRVMGKEIKFLLHFVKESKQDESGMPNNRFLAERTGGTYSTLKVQPAELEDSGVYFCASSRDRDNGYEQYFGPGTRLTVT.

The gene calls are TRBV5-6 and TRBJ2-3; 7 bases line up with TRBD2. CDR1 is SGHDT and CDR2 is YYEEEE in the germline V gene. CDR3 length: 15 residues. The trim removed 0 bases at V and 6 bases at J, leaving 7 bases unmatched. The CDR3 is CASSLDSGRADTQYF. In nucleotides, the CDR3 is TGTGCCAGCAGCTTGGATAGTGGGAGGGCCGATACGCAGTATTTT.

This chain connects TRBV4-2 to TRBJ2-1, with D possibly being TRBD2 (6 bases). The CDR3 length is 13 residues. The V gene's germline CDR1 is LGHNA and CDR2 YNFKEQ. The germline V and J ends were trimmed by 1 base and 6 bases, with 7 bases remaining between them. CDR3 sequence (DNA): TGTGCCAGCAGCCAAGGACTAGTCAATGAGCAGTTCTTC. Its translation is CASSQGLVNEQFF.

In this sample, this clone turned up a few times. The chain employs TRBV18 and TRBJ1-1; D perhaps matches TRBD1 (6 bases). Trimming cost V 1 base and J 2 bases, with 14 bases left between them. CDR1 KGHSH and CDR2 LQKENI come from the germline V gene. CDR3 length: 16 residues. CDR3 protein: CASSPQGQTINTEAFF. Here the CDR3 DNA reads TGTGCCAGCTCACCACAAGGACAGACAATTAACACTGAAGCTTTCTTT.

This chain connects TRBV7-8 to TRBJ2-1, with 8 positions matching TRBD1. J lost 9 bases, V lost 5 bases, and 6 bases had no gene match. The CDR3 sequence is 13 residues long. Germline lookup yields CDR1 SGHVS and CDR2 FQNEAQ. This chain's CDR3 is CASSIQGAGEQFF. The CDR3 coding sequence is TGTGCCAGCAGCATTCAGGGGGCGGGTGAGCAGTTCTTC.

The chain uses TRBV4-1 and TRBJ2-3; 10 nucleotides agree with TRBD1. Unmatched junction bases numbered 4, after V lost 6 bases and J lost 1 base. CDR1 is MGHRA, CDR2 YSYEKL, per germline. CDR3 size: 15 residues. The DNA of the CDR3 is TGCGCCAGCAGGGGGACAGGGGAAGGCACAGATACGCAGTATTTT. Amino acids: CASRGTGEGTDTQYF.

The chain uses TRBV4-3 and TRBJ1-2; 7 nucleotides align to TRBD1. V lost 1 base to trimming and J lost 4 bases; unmatched junction nucleotides: 6. The CDR3 sequence is 15 residues long. CDR1 is LGHNA and CDR2 is YSLEER in the germline V gene. CDR3 nucleotides: TGCGCCAGCAGCCAAGGAGTCAGGGACAGCTATGGCTACACCTTC. This encodes CASSQGVRDSYGYTF.

CDR3 protein: CASRGTGGGQPQHF. The CDR3 DNA reads as TGTGCCAGCAGGGGGACAGGGGGCGGTCAGCCCCAGCATTTT. The chain has TRBV25-1 and TRBJ1-5; 12 bases line up with TRBD1. V was pared by 6 bases and J by 6 bases, with 3 bases of the junction left unmatched. Germline CDR1 MGHDK, CDR2 SYGVNS. This CDR3 is 14 amino acids long.

The V and J genes are TRBV6-6 and TRBJ1-2; no reliable D call. V gave up 1 base and J gave up 7 bases, with 13 bases separating them. The germline V gene has CDR1 MNHNY and CDR2 SVGAGI (reference sequence). This CDR3 has 14 amino acids. CDR3 sequence reads: CASSYLTNPPGYTF. CDR3 coding DNA: TGTGCCAGCAGTTACTTGACAAACCCCCCTGGCTACACCTTC.

This clone was counted a few times. This sequence joins TRBV5-6 and TRBJ2-5; D is perhaps TRBD2 (5 bases). V was shortened by 0 bases and J by 2 bases, with 14 bases between the two germline ends. Germline-derived CDR1 and CDR2 are SGHDT and YYEEEE. The CDR3 runs 16 residues. CDR3 nucleotide sequence: TGTGCCAGCAGCTTGGTGTGGTCCACTAGACAAGAGACCCAGTACTTC. Encoded protein: CASSLVWSTRQETQYF. Using reference TRBV5-6 and TRBJ2-5 for the parts outside the CDR3, the full variable domain is DAGVTQSPTHLIKTRGQQVTLRCSPKSGHDTVSWYQQALGQGPQFIFQYYEEEERQRGNFPDRFSGHQFPNYSSELNVNALLLGDSALYLCASSLVWSTRQETQYFGPGTRLLVL.

This clone was counted a single time. The CDR3 region is CASSFSGGAYNEQFF. CDR3 bases: TGTGCCAGCAGTTTTAGCGGGGGGGCCTACAATGAGCAGTTCTTC. The V gene is TRBV7-2, the J gene TRBJ2-1; 11 bases align to TRBD2. This CDR3 has 15 amino acids. J was trimmed by 2 bases and V by 6 bases; bases with no gene match: 3. Germline CDR1 is SGHTA and CDR2 is FQGNSA.

This sequence joins TRBV11-2 and TRBJ2-3; 7 bases map to TRBD2. The CDR3 runs to 14 residues. Germline V lookup: CDR1 SGHAT, CDR2 FQNNGV. J gave up 5 bases and V 5 bases, and 7 bases lay outside the gene matches. CDR3 bases: TGTGCCAGCAGCCCCAGGGCTAGCGGAGATACGCAGTATTTT. Translation: CASSPRASGDTQYF.

The V call is TRBV4-1, the J call TRBJ1-4; D gene uncertain. CDR1 and CDR2 from the germline V gene are MGHRA and YSYEKL. The CDR3 is 16 amino acids. Trimming took off 0 bases at V and 0 bases at J, with 8 bases between the two ends. The CDR3 DNA sequence: TGCGCCAGCAGCCAAGATCTAGCCGCAACTAATGAAAAACTGTTTTTT. The encoded protein is CASSQDLAATNEKLFF.

V gene TRBV9 combines with J gene TRBJ1-2; 7 bases agree with TRBD1. CDR1 and CDR2 from the germline V gene are SGDLS and YYNGEE. The CDR3 is 15 amino acids. V lost 0 bases and J lost 7; bases outside the gene matches: 9. For the CDR3, the DNA is TGTGCCAGCAGCGTAGCTGACAGGGCCGGTAGTGGCTACACCTTC. This translates into CASSVADRAGSGYTF.

V gene TRBV7-9 combines with J gene TRBJ2-7; D is possibly TRBD1 (6 bases). Per germline, CDR1 SEHNR and CDR2 FQNEAQ (reference sequence). This CDR3 has 14 residues. The germline V and J ends were trimmed by 5 bases and 0 bases, with 11 bases remaining between them. The CDR3 DNA reads as TGTGCCAGCAGCGCAACAGGGAGCTCCTACGAGCAGTACTTC. It yields the protein CASSATGSSYEQYF.

This clone has just a few counts. The rearrangement joins TRBV27 to TRBJ1-2, with D unclear. The CDR3 spans 14 residues. Germline-derived CDR1 and CDR2 are MNHEY and SMNVEV (reference sequence). V lost 6 bases, J lost 3 bases, and 14 bases lay in between. In nucleotides, the CDR3 is TGTGCCAGCAGCAGCTCGGGGTTTGACTATGGCTACACCTTC. Its translation: CASSSSGFDYGYTF.